Presented here are 28 T cell receptor beta chains from one specimen sequenced in a study of Ad26.COV2.S vaccination and SARS-CoV-2 variants. TCRdb keeps only in-frame clones here, not all; method: immunoSEQ multiplex PCR. The data show around 270,000 clones, 87% seen once. Stated treatment: approximately 18 received Ad26.COV2.S at low or high dose, single or two shots; roughly five received placebo; per-sample allocation not given. Sampling took place 63 days after the first vaccine or placebo injection. This material consisted of peripheral blood, taken in a trial of Ad26.COV2.S vaccine versus placebo. These receptors came from a person between 18 and 60 years old who received the Ad26.COV2.S COVID-19 vaccine or a placebo.

This chain uses TRBV7-2 with TRBJ1-2; 7 bases map to TRBD1. The CDR3 spans 12 residues. V dropped 6 bases and J dropped 6; count of bases not matched to a gene: 4. Germline assignment: CDR1 SGHTA and CDR2 FQGNSA. The CDR3 loop reads CASRNRGNGYTF. The CDR3 DNA follows: TGTGCCAGCAGAAACAGGGGCAATGGCTACACCTTC.

The rearrangement joins TRBV27 to TRBJ1-5; D gene uncertain. The CDR3 extends over 13 amino acids. Germline-derived CDR1 and CDR2 are MNHEY and SMNVEV (reference sequence). The germline V and J ends were trimmed by 2 bases and 6 bases, with 8 bases remaining between them. The CDR3 spells CASSLSQLQPQHF. The CDR3 bases are TGTGCCAGCAGTTTAAGTCAGCTTCAGCCCCAGCATTTT.

The chain employs TRBV23-1 and TRBJ2-7; D perhaps matches TRBD1 (5 bases). TRBV23-1 is labeled an ORF, and its function is uncertain. Between the trimmed V and J ends, which lost 4 bases and 4 bases, there was a span of 14 bases. This CDR3 has 14 residues. For the CDR3, the DNA is TGCGCCAGCAGTCCCTGGGGCAGGGTATACGAGCAGTACGTC. Its translation: CASSPWGRVYEQYV.

The V and J genes are TRBV11-3 and TRBJ2-5, with 8 nucleotides matching TRBD2. CDR1 and CDR2 (germline): SGHNT, YENEEA. Trimming took 4 bases from V and 5 from J; bases not matched to a gene: 3. The CDR3 is 13 amino acids. CDR3 nucleotide sequence: TGTGCCAGCAGCTCCGGGGGGGAGGAGACCCAGTACTTC. This encodes CASSSGGEETQYF.

The chain employs TRBV11-2 and TRBJ2-3; unclear D gene. This CDR3 spans 16 amino acids. Per the germline V gene, CDR1 is SGHAT and CDR2 is FQNNGV. Trimming removed 5 bases from V and 2 bases from J, with 17 bases in between. This chain's CDR3 is CASSLGSFEPTDTQYF. The CDR3 nucleotides read TGTGCCAGCAGCCTGGGCAGTTTCGAGCCCACAGATACGCAGTATTTT.

The J gene is TRBJ1-5, the V gene TRBV5-6; perhaps TRBD1 as D (5 bases). The V end lost 1 base, the J end lost 1 base, and 9 bases lay between the germline ends. Germline V lookup: CDR1 SGHDT, CDR2 YYEEEE. The CDR3 spans 15 residues. CDR3 amino acids: CASSLNAGSNQPQHF. The CDR3 bases are TGTGCCAGCAGCTTGAACGCAGGGAGCAATCAGCCCCAGCATTTT. Combining the CDR3 with reference TRBV5-6 and TRBJ1-5 gives the whole variable domain DAGVTQSPTHLIKTRGQQVTLRCSPKSGHDTVSWYQQALGQGPQFIFQYYEEEERQRGNFPDRFSGHQFPNYSSELNVNALLLGDSALYLCASSLNAGSNQPQHFGDGTRLSIL.

The chain has TRBV7-9 and TRBJ2-1; tentatively, D is TRBD2 (6 bases). Trimming pared 2 bases from V and 7 bases from J, leaving 15 bases between. Germline lookup yields CDR1 SEHNR and CDR2 FQNEAQ (reference sequence). The CDR3 runs to 15 residues. CDR3 sequence (DNA): TGTGCCAGCAGCTTAATCGGGGGAGTTGGGAATGAGCAGTTCTTC. Encoded protein: CASSLIGGVGNEQFF. The full variable domain, completed using reference TRBV7-9 and TRBJ2-1, is DTGVSQNPRHKITKRGQNVTFRCDPISEHNRLYWYRQTLGQGPEFLTYFQNEAQLEKSRLLSDRFSAERPKGSFSTLEIQRTEQGDSAMYLCASSLIGGVGNEQFFGPGTRLTVL.

This chain joins TRBV10-3 and TRBJ1-1; D is undetermined. Germline V CDR1 and CDR2: ENHRY, SYGVKD. Trimming pared 6 bases from V and 1 base from J, leaving 15 bases between. This CDR3 has 15 residues. The CDR3 protein is CAIRPSIAANTEAFF. The CDR3 region has the DNA TGTGCCATCAGGCCTTCCATTGCCGCGAACACTGAAGCTTTCTTT.

The chain employs TRBV6-5 and TRBJ2-5, with 7 bases fitting TRBD2. Germline V gene sequence: CDR1 MNHEY, CDR2 SVGAGI. This CDR3 contains 14 residues. The junction had 4 bases not matched to a gene; V was cut back by 6 bases and J by 0 bases. CDR3 residues: CASSLAVYQETQYF. In DNA, the CDR3 is TGTGCCAGCAGCCTAGCGGTGTACCAAGAGACCCAGTACTTC.

This clone occurred once. V usage is TRBV19 and J usage is TRBJ1-2, with D unresolved. The CDR3 is 12 residues long. Germline V CDR1 and CDR2: LNHDA, SQIVND (reference sequence). Trimming shortened V by 6 bases and J by 4 bases, and 9 bases separated the two germline ends. Here the CDR3 reads CASRQRTYGYTF. The CDR3 region has the DNA TGTGCCAGTAGACAACGGACCTATGGCTACACCTTC.

V is TRBV6-2 or TRBV6-3 and J is TRBJ1-4; D is perhaps TRBD1 (5 bases). The CDR3 extends over 16 amino acids. V lost 4 bases to trimming and J lost 6 bases, with 18 bases between them. CDR1 MNHEY and CDR2 SVGEGT come from the germline V gene. The CDR3 region is CASSSPYSGPYEKLFF. DNA of the CDR3: TGTGCCAGCAGTTCCCCATACTCGGGACCCTATGAAAAACTGTTTTTT.

V is TRBV24-1 and J is TRBJ1-2, with D possibly being TRBD1 (6 bases). The CDR3 is 14 residues long. Looked up from germline, CDR1 is KGHDR and CDR2 is SFDVKD. Trimming left V 2 bases short and J 4 bases short, with 10 bases between. For the CDR3, the DNA is TGTGCCACCAGTGATTCAGGCAGGGGCTATGGCTACACCTTC. Translated, it gives CATSDSGRGYGYTF.

This chain connects TRBV25-1 to TRBJ2-2; no firm D call. Between the trimmed V and J ends, which lost 0 bases and 5 bases, there was a span of 7 bases. The germline V gene has CDR1 MGHDK and CDR2 SYGVNS. The length of the CDR3 is 14 residues. The CDR3 loop reads CASSEYVGTGELFF. The CDR3 bases are TGTGCCAGCAGTGAATATGTGGGAACCGGGGAGCTGTTTTTT.

The chain's CDR3 is CASSPWAVMYQETQYF. In DNA form, the CDR3 reads TGTGCCAGCAGTCCATGGGCCGTAATGTACCAAGAGACCCAGTACTTC. The chain recombines TRBV28 with TRBJ2-5; D is undetermined. Germline lookup yields CDR1 MDHEN and CDR2 SYDVKM. The CDR3 is 16 residues long. Trimming shortened V by 5 bases and J by 0 bases, and 16 bases separated the two germline ends.

V and J are TRBV4-1 and TRBJ1-4, with 10 positions matching TRBD1. The CDR3 has 17 residues. The V and J ends lost 1 base and 1 base, in that order; junction bases with no gene match: 3. Germline values: CDR1 MGHRA, CDR2 YSYEKL. This chain's CDR3 is CASSQAGTGVTNEKLFF. Written as DNA, the CDR3 is TGCGCCAGCAGCCAAGCCGGGACAGGGGTAACTAATGAAAAACTGTTTTTT.

The chain recombines TRBV4-3 with TRBJ2-7; D not certain. The CDR3 runs to 14 residues. Germline CDR1 is LGHNA and CDR2 is YSLEER. V lost 0 bases and J 7 bases, leaving 13 bases between the germline ends. The CDR3 bases are TGCGCCAGCAGCCAAGATTTCGTTGTAGGGGAGCAGTACTTC. Its protein is CASSQDFVVGEQYF.

This chain connects TRBV11-2 to TRBJ1-2; D gene uncertain. The CDR3 has 12 residues. Trimming stripped 0 bases from V and 14 bases from J, with 13 bases between. CDR1 and CDR2 (germline): SGHAT, FQNNGV. CDR3 DNA: TGTGCCAGCAGCTTAGACCGGGGAGGGAGGACCTTC. Residues: CASSLDRGGRTF.

This chain links TRBV27 with TRBJ1-5; tentative D call: TRBD1 (6 bases). Germline V CDR1 and CDR2: MNHEY, SMNVEV (reference sequence). The CDR3 totals 15 residues. The V end was cut by 0 bases, the J end by 3 bases, with 9 bases between. The CDR3 nucleotides read TGTGCCAGCAGTTTATCACAGGGCCTCAATCAGCCCCAGCATTTT. Its protein product is CASSLSQGLNQPQHF.

The chain has TRBV23-1 and TRBJ2-2; weak D call: TRBD1 (5 bases). TRBV23-1 is known as an ORF, though its function is uncertain. V was shortened by 4 bases and J by 5 bases, with 17 bases between the two germline ends. This CDR3 contains 16 residues. CDR3 nucleotide sequence: TGCGCCAGCAGTCCCGTAGTGCAGGGTAAGACCGGGGAGCTGTTTTTT. It codes for CASSPVVQGKTGELFF.

The chain carries TRBV19 and TRBJ1-5, with 7 positions matching TRBD1. Germline CDR1 and CDR2: LNHDA and SQIVND (reference sequence). The CDR3 runs 15 residues. J was trimmed by 0 bases and V by 5 bases; bases with no gene match: 4. For the CDR3, the DNA is TGTGCCAGTAGTGTCGACAGGGCTAGCAATCAGCCCCAGCATTTT. Translation gives CASSVDRASNQPQHF.

CDR3 residues: CASSIRLQETQYF. Written as DNA, the CDR3 is TGTGCCAGTAGTATAAGGCTACAAGAGACCCAGTACTTC. The chain employs TRBV19 and TRBJ2-5; D not resolved. The CDR3 sequence is 13 residues long. Germline loops: CDR1 LNHDA, CDR2 SQIVND (reference sequence). Trimming took off 2 bases at V and 2 bases at J, with 6 bases between the two ends.

The CDR3 region is CASSQEVRGTEIGELFF. CDR3 nucleotide sequence: TGTGCCAGCAGCCAAGAAGTAAGAGGCACAGAGATCGGGGAGCTGTTTTTT. V and J are TRBV4-2 and TRBJ2-2; unclear D gene. The CDR3 loop spans 17 amino acids. V was shortened by 0 bases and J by 7 bases, with 18 bases between the two germline ends. Germline CDR1 reads LGHNA; CDR2 reads YNFKEQ.

The chain uses TRBV29-1 and TRBJ1-2, with D unresolved. The CDR3 has 11 residues. V was clipped by 3 bases and J by 4 bases, with 6 bases between them. Germline V gene lookup returns CDR1 SQVTM and CDR2 ANQGSEA. CDR3 protein: CSVDTAYGYTF. The CDR3 coding sequence is TGCAGCGTTGATACGGCCTATGGCTACACCTTC.

The chain uses TRBV10-3 and TRBJ2-7, with D perhaps matching TRBD2 (5 bases). The V gene's germline CDR1 is ENHRY and CDR2 SYGVKD. V lost 11 bases to trimming and J lost 0 bases, with 14 bases between them. This CDR3 is 13 amino acids long. The CDR3: CAPHSGVSYEQYV. CDR3 nucleotide sequence: TGTGCCCCCCACAGCGGTGTCTCCTACGAGCAGTACGTC.

This chain links TRBV12-3 or TRBV12-4 with TRBJ1-1; tentatively, D is TRBD1 (6 bases). V was cut by 1 base and J by 7 bases, with 10 bases left in between. The CDR3 has 13 residues. The CDR3 is CASSLVGGGEAFF. The CDR3 bases are TGTGCCAGCAGTTTAGTAGGAGGGGGTGAAGCTTTCTTT.

This chain joins TRBV5-1 and TRBJ1-4; 9 nucleotides match TRBD1. Unmatched junction bases numbered 4, after V lost 2 bases and J lost 5 bases. The germline gives CDR1 SGHRS, CDR2 YFSETQ. The CDR3 contains 15 residues. Here the CDR3 reads CASSFRQGGNEKLFF. The DNA of the CDR3 is TGCGCCAGCAGCTTTAGACAGGGGGGAAATGAAAAACTGTTTTTT. Supplemented by reference TRBV5-1 and TRBJ1-4, the full variable domain reads KAGVTQTPRYLIKTRGQQVTLSCSPISGHRSVSWYQQTPGQGLQFLFEYFSETQRNKGNFPGRFSGRQFSNSRSEMNVSTLELGDSALYLCASSFRQGGNEKLFFGSGTQLSVL.

V usage is TRBV7-2 and J usage is TRBJ2-5; the D is unclear. Germline V gives CDR1 SGHTA, CDR2 FQGNSA. This CDR3 has 13 residues. V was shortened by 5 bases and J by 0 bases, with 7 bases between the two germline ends. CDR3 nucleotides: TGTGCCAGCAGCCCTATGTACCAAGAGACCCAGTACTTC. Its translation: CASSPMYQETQYF.

The chain uses TRBV3-1 (or the pseudogene TRBV3-2) and TRBJ1-6; weak D call: TRBD1 (5 bases). CDR3 size: 13 residues. The V gene lost 1 base and the J gene lost 7 bases, with 5 bases spanning the gap. CDR1 is LGHDT and CDR2 is YNNKEL in the germline V gene (reference sequence). The CDR3 sequence is CASSQAGNSPLHF. DNA for the CDR3: TGTGCCAGCAGCCAAGCAGGGAATTCACCCCTCCACTTT.